This is a list of T cell receptor beta chains from one sample in a study of PD-1 blockade in classical Hodgkin lymphoma. Here immunoSEQ multiplex PCR was the method, and the copy in TCRdb shows in-frame clones only, minus some. Here the sample spans roughly 90,000 clones, 75% to 85% being singletons. Sequences were derived from peripheral blood mononuclear cells (PBMCs), sampled before the fourth cycle of nivolumab. The receptors derive from a human donor with classical Hodgkin lymphoma. Both conserved end residues are part of each CDR3. Each record gives: clone size, J gene, V gene, D gene, CDR3 protein, CDR3 DNA. D genes are given only for firm matches. Clone sizes are given selectively: once, few, many, or a class where the clone is expanded.

clone_size: NA; j_call: TRBJ2-2; v_call: TRBV4-1; d_call: NA; cdr3_aa: CASSQDPGGTGELFF; cdr3_nt: TGCGCCAGCAGCCAAGATCCCGGAGGAACCGGGGAGCTGTTTTTT
clone_size: NA; j_call: TRBJ1-2; v_call: TRBV4-1; d_call: NA; cdr3_aa: CASSQEGSGDYGYTF; cdr3_nt: TGCGCCAGCAGCCAAGAGGGGTCAGGAGATTATGGCTACACCTTC
clone_size: NA; j_call: TRBJ1-4; v_call: TRBV7-2; d_call: TRBD1; cdr3_aa: CASSRTGFSGNAEKLFF; cdr3_nt: TGTGCCAGCAGTCGGACAGGGTTTTCGGGGAATGCTGAAAAACTGTTTTTT
clone_size: NA; j_call: TRBJ2-2; v_call: TRBV7-2; d_call: NA; cdr3_aa: CASSLRGSQSGELFF; cdr3_nt: TGTGCCAGCAGCTTAAGGGGGAGCCAGTCCGGGGAGCTGTTTTTT
clone_size: medium-sized; j_call: TRBJ2-2; v_call: TRBV7-3; d_call: NA; cdr3_aa: CASSPGYTGELFF; cdr3_nt: TGTGCCAGCAGCCCCGGGTACACCGGGGAGCTGTTTTTT
clone_size: NA; j_call: TRBJ1-1; v_call: TRBV30; d_call: TRBD1; cdr3_aa: CAWSVKGAGGEAFF; cdr3_nt: TGTGCCTGGAGTGTAAAGGGGGCAGGGGGGGAAGCTTTCTTT
clone_size: NA; j_call: TRBJ1-3; v_call: TRBV29-1; d_call: TRBD1; cdr3_aa: CSVGTGTPGNTIYF; cdr3_nt: TGCAGCGTAGGGACAGGGACCCCTGGAAACACCATATATTTT
clone_size: NA; j_call: TRBJ1-1; v_call: TRBV6-4; d_call: NA; cdr3_aa: CATSYTEAFF; cdr3_nt: TGTGCCACCTCATACACTGAAGCTTTCTTT
clone_size: NA; j_call: TRBJ2-1; v_call: TRBV7-9; d_call: NA; cdr3_aa: CASSPSDAWGRNEQFF; cdr3_nt: TGTGCCAGCAGCCCGTCGGATGCTTGGGGCCGGAATGAGCAGTTCTTC
clone_size: medium-sized; j_call: TRBJ2-1; v_call: TRBV9; d_call: TRBD2; cdr3_aa: CASSVTGGGPSIGEQFF; cdr3_nt: TGTGCCAGCAGCGTAACTGGGGGAGGGCCCTCAATAGGTGAGCAGTTCTTC
clone_size: NA; j_call: TRBJ1-5; v_call: TRBV7-2; d_call: NA; cdr3_aa: CASSQKTADALPQHF; cdr3_nt: TGTGCCAGCAGTCAGAAGACAGCGGACGCCCTGCCCCAGCATTTT
clone_size: NA; j_call: TRBJ2-7; v_call: TRBV29-1; d_call: NA; cdr3_aa: CSVKTILGEQYF; cdr3_nt: TGCAGCGTTAAAACTATATTGGGCGAGCAGTACTTC
clone_size: once; j_call: TRBJ2-7; v_call: TRBV27; d_call: NA; cdr3_aa: CASSLTGRDYEQYF; cdr3_nt: TGTGCCAGCAGTTTAACAGGCAGGGACTACGAGCAGTACTTC
clone_size: NA; j_call: TRBJ1-5; v_call: TRBV18; d_call: NA; cdr3_aa: CASSLAPAGSSSNQPQHF; cdr3_nt: TGTGCCAGCTCCCTAGCGCCGGCAGGTTCGAGCAGCAATCAGCCCCAGCATTTT
clone_size: NA; j_call: TRBJ1-5; v_call: TRBV15; d_call: TRBD1; cdr3_aa: CATSRDRGGQGDQPQHF; cdr3_nt: TGTGCCACCAGCAGAGATAGGGGGGGACAGGGTGATCAGCCCCAGCATTTT
clone_size: NA; j_call: TRBJ1-1; v_call: TRBV11-1; d_call: NA; cdr3_aa: CASSPQGNTEAFF; cdr3_nt: TGTGCCAGCAGCCCACAGGGGAACACTGAAGCTTTCTTT
clone_size: NA; j_call: TRBJ2-2; v_call: TRBV5-4; d_call: NA; cdr3_aa: CASSLVGTVNTGELFF; cdr3_nt: TGTGCCAGCAGCTTGGTCGGGACCGTGAACACCGGGGAGCTGTTTTTT
clone_size: NA; j_call: TRBJ1-1; v_call: TRBV10-3; d_call: NA; cdr3_aa: CAIRPFGLNAEAFF; cdr3_nt: TGTGCCATCCGACCCTTCGGTCTCAACGCTGAAGCTTTCTTT
clone_size: once; j_call: TRBJ1-4; v_call: TRBV28; d_call: TRBD1; cdr3_aa: CASSPLTGVAEKLFF; cdr3_nt: TGTGCCAGCAGTCCATTGACAGGGGTAGCTGAAAAACTGTTTTTT
clone_size: NA; j_call: TRBJ2-2; v_call: TRBV5-6; d_call: NA; cdr3_aa: CASSLAGRSTGELFF; cdr3_nt: TGTGCCAGCAGCTTGGCCGGTCGGAGCACCGGGGAGCTGTTTTTT
clone_size: NA; j_call: TRBJ2-7; v_call: TRBV16; d_call: NA; cdr3_aa: CASSQGDIGYEQYF; cdr3_nt: TGTGCCAGCAGCCAAGGGGACATTGGTTACGAGCAGTACTTC
clone_size: NA; j_call: TRBJ2-7; v_call: TRBV6-1; d_call: TRBD2; cdr3_aa: CASNAGAYEQYF; cdr3_nt: TGTGCCAGCAACGCGGGGGCCTACGAGCAGTACTTC
clone_size: NA; j_call: TRBJ2-3; v_call: TRBV7-9; d_call: NA; cdr3_aa: CASNRRDTQYF; cdr3_nt: TGTGCCAGCAACCGACGAGATACGCAGTATTTT
clone_size: NA; j_call: TRBJ1-1; v_call: TRBV19; d_call: NA; cdr3_aa: CASSRGTPAEAFF; cdr3_nt: TGTGCCAGTAGCCGGGGGACGCCGGCTGAAGCTTTCTTT
clone_size: NA; j_call: TRBJ2-1; v_call: TRBV7-2; d_call: TRBD2; cdr3_aa: CASRGAGGSVNEQFF; cdr3_nt: TGTGCCAGCAGGGGAGCGGGAGGCTCCGTCAATGAGCAGTTCTTC
clone_size: few; j_call: TRBJ1-5; v_call: TRBV7-2; d_call: NA; cdr3_aa: CASSLVADQPQHF; cdr3_nt: TGTGCCAGCAGCTTAGTCGCCGATCAGCCCCAGCATTTT
clone_size: NA; j_call: TRBJ2-5; v_call: TRBV7-2; d_call: NA; cdr3_aa: CASSLVAGHQETQYF; cdr3_nt: TGTGCCAGCAGCTTAGTAGCCGGGCACCAAGAGACCCAGTACTTC
clone_size: medium-sized; j_call: TRBJ2-2; v_call: TRBV9; d_call: NA; cdr3_aa: CASSVETGGTGELFF; cdr3_nt: TGTGCCAGCAGCGTAGAGACAGGCGGGACCGGGGAGCTGTTTTTT
clone_size: NA; j_call: TRBJ2-7; v_call: TRBV19; d_call: TRBD1; cdr3_aa: CASSSPPTGARYEQYF; cdr3_nt: TGTGCCAGTAGTTCCCCCCCGACAGGGGCCCGCTACGAGCAGTACTTC
clone_size: once; j_call: TRBJ1-2; v_call: TRBV15; d_call: TRBD1; cdr3_aa: CATSRGRTGEYGYTF; cdr3_nt: TGTGCCACCAGCAGAGGCCGGACAGGGGAATATGGCTACACCTTC
clone_size: NA; j_call: TRBJ1-1; v_call: TRBV6-6; d_call: TRBD1; cdr3_aa: CASSPGGQVLAFF; cdr3_nt: TGTGCCAGCAGCCCGGGGGGACAGGTTTTGGCTTTCTTT
clone_size: NA; j_call: TRBJ2-1; v_call: TRBV5-1; d_call: TRBD2; cdr3_aa: CASAWTSGRGNEQFF; cdr3_nt: TGCGCCAGCGCCTGGACTAGCGGGAGAGGAAATGAGCAGTTCTTC
clone_size: NA; j_call: TRBJ2-7; v_call: TRBV5-1; d_call: TRBD1; cdr3_aa: CASSSGTGGHEQYF; cdr3_nt: TGCGCCAGCAGCTCCGGGACAGGTGGCCACGAGCAGTACTTC
clone_size: NA; j_call: TRBJ2-1; v_call: TRBV29-1; d_call: NA; cdr3_aa: CSYDGGPNEQFF; cdr3_nt: TGCAGCTACGACGGTGGCCCAAATGAGCAGTTCTTC
clone_size: NA; j_call: TRBJ2-7; v_call: TRBV2; d_call: TRBD1; cdr3_aa: CASKGTGGAEQYF; cdr3_nt: TGTGCCAGCAAGGGGACAGGGGGCGCCGAGCAGTACTTC
clone_size: NA; j_call: TRBJ2-1; v_call: TRBV10-3; d_call: TRBD2; cdr3_aa: CATRTSGGVYNEQFF; cdr3_nt: TGTGCCACCCGGACTAGCGGGGGAGTTTACAATGAGCAGTTCTTC
clone_size: NA; j_call: TRBJ2-1; v_call: TRBV7-3; d_call: NA; cdr3_aa: CASSLSLQGEQFF; cdr3_nt: TGTGCCAGCAGCTTAAGCCTCCAGGGGGAGCAGTTCTTC
clone_size: NA; j_call: TRBJ1-1; v_call: TRBV10-3; d_call: NA; cdr3_aa: CAISAAANTEAFF; cdr3_nt: TGTGCCATCAGTGCGGCCGCTAACACTGAAGCTTTCTTT
clone_size: NA; j_call: TRBJ2-7; v_call: TRBV28; d_call: NA; cdr3_aa: CASSLPGTQTYEQYF; cdr3_nt: TGTGCCAGCAGTTTACCCGGGACGCAGACCTACGAGCAGTACTTC
clone_size: NA; j_call: TRBJ1-2; v_call: TRBV27; d_call: TRBD1; cdr3_aa: CASSPTGVGYTF; cdr3_nt: TGTGCCAGCAGTCCGACAGGGGTCGGCTACACCTTC
clone_size: NA; j_call: TRBJ2-7; v_call: TRBV5-1; d_call: NA; cdr3_aa: CASSPRDWRSYEQYF; cdr3_nt: TGCGCCAGCAGCCCCCGGGACTGGCGCTCCTACGAGCAGTACTTC
clone_size: few; j_call: TRBJ2-2; v_call: TRBV11-2; d_call: TRBD2; cdr3_aa: CASSLGLAGVGELFF; cdr3_nt: TGTGCCAGCAGCTTAGGTCTAGCGGGAGTCGGGGAGCTGTTTTTT
clone_size: NA; j_call: TRBJ2-2; v_call: TRBV11-3; d_call: NA; cdr3_aa: CASSLEGTGELFF; cdr3_nt: TGTGCCAGCAGCTTAGAAGGAACCGGGGAGCTGTTTTTT
clone_size: NA; j_call: TRBJ1-5; v_call: TRBV6-5; d_call: NA; cdr3_aa: CASSKRGMAQPQHF; cdr3_nt: TGTGCCAGCAGTAAGAGGGGGATGGCTCAGCCCCAGCATTTT
clone_size: NA; j_call: TRBJ1-4; v_call: TRBV9; d_call: NA; cdr3_aa: CASSSERGPRGEKLFF; cdr3_nt: TGTGCCAGCAGCTCCGAACGGGGGCCCCGGGGCGAAAAACTGTTTTTT
clone_size: NA; j_call: TRBJ2-2; v_call: TRBV19; d_call: NA; cdr3_aa: CASIPQGGSLGELFF; cdr3_nt: TGTGCCAGTATCCCGCAGGGCGGGTCCTTGGGGGAGCTGTTTTTT
clone_size: NA; j_call: TRBJ2-3; v_call: TRBV5-1; d_call: NA; cdr3_aa: CASSLPQGSADTQYF; cdr3_nt: TGCGCCAGCAGCTTGCCCCAGGGTTCCGCAGATACGCAGTATTTT
clone_size: NA; j_call: TRBJ2-5; v_call: TRBV5-1; d_call: NA; cdr3_aa: CATHATPQETQYF; cdr3_nt: TGCGCCACCCACGCGACGCCACAAGAGACCCAGTACTTC
clone_size: NA; j_call: TRBJ2-2; v_call: TRBV30; d_call: TRBD2; cdr3_aa: CATGEGTGLAGGYTGELFF; cdr3_nt: TGTGCCACGGGGGAGGGGACAGGACTAGCGGGAGGGTACACCGGGGAGCTGTTTTTT
clone_size: NA; j_call: TRBJ2-1; v_call: TRBV5-1; d_call: NA; cdr3_aa: CASSSWGSQGRFVEQFF; cdr3_nt: TGCGCCAGCAGCTCCTGGGGTTCACAGGGCCGATTTGTGGAGCAGTTCTTC
clone_size: few; j_call: TRBJ2-1; v_call: TRBV19; d_call: NA; cdr3_aa: CASSKGTWVDEQFF; cdr3_nt: TGTGCCAGTAGTAAGGGGACTTGGGTAGATGAGCAGTTCTTC
clone_size: NA; j_call: TRBJ1-2; v_call: TRBV7-9; d_call: TRBD1; cdr3_aa: CASSPPPGGYGYTF; cdr3_nt: TGTGCCAGCAGCCCCCCGCCAGGGGGCTATGGCTACACCTTC